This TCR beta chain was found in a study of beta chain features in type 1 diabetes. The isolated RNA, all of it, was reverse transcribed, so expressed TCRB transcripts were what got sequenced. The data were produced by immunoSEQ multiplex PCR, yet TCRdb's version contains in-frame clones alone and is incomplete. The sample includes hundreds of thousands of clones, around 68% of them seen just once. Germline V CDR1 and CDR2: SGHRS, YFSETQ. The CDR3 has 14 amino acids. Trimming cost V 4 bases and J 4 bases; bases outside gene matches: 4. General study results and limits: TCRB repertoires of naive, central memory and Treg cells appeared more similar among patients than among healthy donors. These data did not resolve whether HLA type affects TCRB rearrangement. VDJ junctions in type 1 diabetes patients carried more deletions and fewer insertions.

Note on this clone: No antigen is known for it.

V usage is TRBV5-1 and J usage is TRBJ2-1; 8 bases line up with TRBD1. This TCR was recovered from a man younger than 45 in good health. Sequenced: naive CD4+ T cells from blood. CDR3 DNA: TGCGCCAGCAGCGCCGGACAGGGTTACAATGAGCAGTTCTTC. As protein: CASSAGQGYNEQFF.